The 12 T cell receptor beta chains given below trace back to one sample, sequenced in a study of blood T cells in healthy people across ages. The use of a sample-barcoded 5' primer and a J-beta primer mix characterized a second PCR of roughly 7 to 11 cycles. TCRdb independently ran MiXCR on the 5' RACE reads; one entry per CDR3 protein. Counted here are under 2 million distinct CDR3 sequences, 30% to 35% occurring once; the ten biggest clones make up 11%. The sample comprised blood. The receptors originated from a woman in her twenties or thirties in good health.

The chain has TRBV28 and TRBJ2-1; 7 nucleotides agree with TRBD2. The CDR3 is 15 residues long. J gave up 8 bases and V 7 bases, and 14 bases lay outside the gene matches. The V gene's germline CDR1 is MDHEN and CDR2 SYDVKM. The CDR3 protein is CASTAPRTRSYEQFF. Written as DNA, the CDR3 is TGTGCCAGCACCGCCCCACGGACTAGATCATATGAGCAGTTCTTC.

The chain links TRBV14 to TRBJ2-7; 9 nucleotides line up with TRBD2. The CDR3 contains 15 residues. V dropped 1 base and J dropped 5; count of bases not matched to a gene: 6. Germline CDR1 SGHDN, CDR2 FVKESK. CDR3 sequence: CASSQVRGGLHEQYF. In DNA form, the CDR3 reads TGTGCCAGCAGCCAAGTGCGGGGGGGCCTCCACGAGCAGTACTTC.

This chain connects TRBV20-1 to TRBJ2-6, with 8 positions matching TRBD1. Germline V lookup: CDR1 DFQATT, CDR2 SNEGSKA (reference sequence). V was clipped by 3 bases and J by 4 bases; unmatched bases: 2. The length of the CDR3 is 14 residues. The DNA for the CDR3 is TGCAGTGCTAGCAGGGGGCCAGGGGCCAACGTCCTGACTTTC. This translates into CSASRGPGANVLTF.

The chain employs TRBV9 and TRBJ2-5, with a weak D call TRBD2 (7 bases). Germline CDR1 is SGDLS and CDR2 is YYNGEE. This CDR3 spans 16 amino acids. The V and J ends lost 0 bases and 4 bases respectively, with 16 bases between them. This CDR3 is CASSVAGRGGRETQYF. The DNA of the CDR3 is TGTGCCAGCAGCGTAGCTGGGAGGGGGGGCCGAGAGACCCAGTACTTC.

V usage is TRBV24-1 and J usage is TRBJ2-3, with TRBD2 matching 7 bases. CDR1 and CDR2 from the germline V gene are KGHDR and SFDVKD. The CDR3 sequence is 17 residues long. V lost 4 bases to trimming and J lost 1 base; unmatched junction nucleotides: 10. The CDR3 spells CATSDRRTSGGTDTQYF. CDR3 DNA: TGTGCCACCAGTGACCGAAGGACCAGCGGGGGCACAGATACGCAGTATTTT.

The sample holds one count of this clonotype. The chain is built from TRBV27 and TRBJ2-3; 9 nucleotides align to TRBD2. The CDR3 spans 17 residues. Losses at the gene ends were 6 bases for V and 8 bases for J; bases not matched to a gene: 18. Germline CDR1 MNHEY, CDR2 SMNVEV (reference sequence). This CDR3 is CASSPRRAGGPAGTQYF. In nucleotides, the CDR3 is TGTGCCAGCAGCCCCCGCCGGGCGGGGGGGCCGGCAGGTACGCAGTATTTT.

The chain couples TRBV6-1 to TRBJ1-2; 10 nucleotides line up with TRBD1. The V gene's germline CDR1 is MNHNS and CDR2 SASEGT. This CDR3 contains 14 residues. With V trimmed by 5 bases and J by 5 bases, 5 bases remained unmatched. The CDR3 reads CASSMGQGTYGYTF. In nucleotides, the CDR3 is TGTGCCAGCAGTATGGGACAGGGGACTTATGGCTACACCTTC.

This chain connects TRBV7-6 to TRBJ2-1; weak D call: TRBD2 (6 bases). Trimming stripped 3 bases from V and 14 bases from J, with 11 bases between. Germline CDR1 is SGHVS and CDR2 is FNYEAQ. This CDR3 is 11 amino acids long. CDR3 nucleotide sequence: TGTGCCAGCAGCTTGCGGGGCGTTGAGTTCTTC. It translates to CASSLRGVEFF.

The chain joins TRBV2 to TRBJ2-3, with a possible D match to TRBD2 (6 bases). Germline V gene lookup returns CDR1 SNHLY and CDR2 FYNNEI. V was pared by 1 base and J by 2 bases, with 13 bases between. This CDR3 has 16 amino acids. CDR3 amino acids: CASSEGDSWATDTQYF. In nucleotides, the CDR3 is TGTGCCAGCAGTGAAGGGGACTCCTGGGCCACAGATACGCAGTATTTT.

The chain is built from TRBV6-4 and TRBJ2-1; 14 bases are a match to TRBD2. Germline V CDR1 and CDR2: MRHNA, SNTAGT. The CDR3 is 15 amino acids. V trimming: 6 bases; J trimming: 7 bases; junction bases outside the gene matches: 5. The CDR3 sequence is CASRSTSGGANEQFF. The DNA of the CDR3 is TGTGCCAGCAGATCGACTAGCGGGGGGGCGAATGAGCAGTTCTTC.

Concerning this clonotype itself: A far larger clone is one nucleotide away, so this likely arose from a read error. The CDR3 loop reads CASSLGEKRFF. CDR3 nucleotide sequence: TGTGCCAGCAGCTTAGGTGAAAAACGGTTTTTT. The V and J genes are TRBV7-2 and TRBJ1-4; no clear D. Germline loops: CDR1 SGHTA, CDR2 FQGNSA. The CDR3 consists of 11 residues.

This clonotype was seen repeatedly, ten times or more. This chain connects TRBV27 to TRBJ2-6, with D hard to call. Germline V gene lookup returns CDR1 MNHEY and CDR2 SMNVEV (reference sequence). V shed 7 bases and J shed 2 bases, with 3 bases lying between them. The CDR3 runs 12 residues. The CDR3 DNA reads TGTGCCAGCACTACTGGGGCCAACGTCCTGACTTTC. Translation gives CASTTGANVLTF.